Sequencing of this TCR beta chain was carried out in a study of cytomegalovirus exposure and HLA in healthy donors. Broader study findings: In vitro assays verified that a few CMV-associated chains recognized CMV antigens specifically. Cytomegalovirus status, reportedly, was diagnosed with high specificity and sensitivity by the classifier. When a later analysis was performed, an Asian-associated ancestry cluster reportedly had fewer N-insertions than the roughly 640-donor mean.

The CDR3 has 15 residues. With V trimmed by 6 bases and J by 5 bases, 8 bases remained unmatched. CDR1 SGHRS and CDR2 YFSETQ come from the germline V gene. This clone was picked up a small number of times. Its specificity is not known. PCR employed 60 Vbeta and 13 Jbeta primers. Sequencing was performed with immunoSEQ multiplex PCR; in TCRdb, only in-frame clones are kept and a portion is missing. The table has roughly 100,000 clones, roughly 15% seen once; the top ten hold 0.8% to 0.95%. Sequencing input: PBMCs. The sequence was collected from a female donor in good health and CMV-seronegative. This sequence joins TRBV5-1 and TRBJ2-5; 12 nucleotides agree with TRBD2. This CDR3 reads CASTLAGGPLETQYF. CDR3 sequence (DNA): TGCGCCAGCACCCTAGCGGGAGGGCCGTTGGAGACCCAGTACTTC.